This T cell receptor beta chain was found in a study of T cell repertoires in cytomegalovirus infection. About the research overall: Public TCR beta signatures provided an indication of both CMV infection and a matching HLA type. The study, taken as a whole, reports: Dominating the ex vivo response were TCR beta clonotypes that were CMV-specific and HLA-C-restricted. People with CMV and the relevant HLA were identified by cumulative public TCR beta family frequency.

TCRdb called the reads again in MiXCR, with one record for every CDR3 protein. The sample holds fewer than 1,000,000 distinct CDR3 sequences, around 29% seen once. This clonotype has only a few counts. Its antigen is not known. V was clipped by 0 bases and J by 2 bases, with 12 bases between them. The CDR3 spans 16 residues. Germline CDR1 and CDR2: MNHEY and SVGEGT. The chain links TRBV6-2 or TRBV6-3 to TRBJ2-3; D perhaps matches TRBD2 (6 bases). This TCR derives from a human donor in good health (CMV status not recorded). Some clones in this sample may be carry-over from other donors' samples. The sample consisted of cultured CD8+ T cells from PBMCs, taken from culture after CMV antigen stimulation. CDR3 DNA: TGTGCCAGCAGTTACTCGTTGCGGGGAAACACAGATACGCAGTATTTT. This sequence encodes CASSYSLRGNTDTQYF.